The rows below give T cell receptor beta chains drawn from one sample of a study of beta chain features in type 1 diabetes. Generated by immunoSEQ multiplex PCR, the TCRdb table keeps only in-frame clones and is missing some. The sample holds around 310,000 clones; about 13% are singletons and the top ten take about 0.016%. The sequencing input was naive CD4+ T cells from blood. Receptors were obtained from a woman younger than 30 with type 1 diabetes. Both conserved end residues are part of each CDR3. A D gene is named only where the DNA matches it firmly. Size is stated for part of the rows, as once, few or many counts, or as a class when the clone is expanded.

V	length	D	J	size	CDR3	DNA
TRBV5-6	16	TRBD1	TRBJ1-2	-	CASSVTGGTPGYGYTF	TGTGCCAGCAGCGTGACAGGGGGCACCCCAGGGTATGGCTACACCTTC
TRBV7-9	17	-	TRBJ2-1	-	CASSLAHLGGSNNEQFF	TGTGCCAGCAGCTTAGCGCACCTAGGAGGTAGTAACAATGAGCAGTTCTTC
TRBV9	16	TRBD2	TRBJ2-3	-	CASSVSVAGGRNTQYF	TGTGCCAGCAGCGTTAGCGTAGCGGGAGGAAGGAATACGCAGTATTTT
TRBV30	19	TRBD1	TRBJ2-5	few	CAWTPRLGQAGGSQETQYF	TGTGCCTGGACTCCCCGGCTAGGACAGGCCGGTGGATCCCAAGAGACCCAGTACTTC
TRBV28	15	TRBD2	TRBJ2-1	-	CASSLLEREDNEQFF	TGTGCCAGCAGTTTGCTTGAGCGGGAGGACAATGAGCAGTTCTTC
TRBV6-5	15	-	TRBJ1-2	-	CASSLTGTSRNGYTF	TGTGCCAGCAGCCTCACCGGGACATCAAGAAATGGCTACACCTTC
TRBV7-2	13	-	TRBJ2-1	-	CASSLWGEMEQFF	TGTGCCAGCAGCCTTTGGGGAGAGATGGAGCAGTTCTTC
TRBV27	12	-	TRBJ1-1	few	CASSLYGGRAFF	TGTGCCAGCAGTTTATACGGGGGTAGGGCTTTCTTT
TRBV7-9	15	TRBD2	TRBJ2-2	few	CASSLVRERGGELFF	TGTGCCAGCAGCTTGGTGCGGGAGAGAGGCGGGGAGCTGTTTTTT
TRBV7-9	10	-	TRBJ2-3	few	CGTATDTQYF	TGTGGGACAGCCACAGATACGCAGTATTTT
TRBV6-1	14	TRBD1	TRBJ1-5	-	CASSPRTGDQPQHF	TGTGCCAGCAGTCCCAGGACAGGGGATCAGCCCCAGCATTTT
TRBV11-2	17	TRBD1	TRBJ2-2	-	CASSFEGAGGYTGELFF	TGTGCCAGCAGCTTTGAAGGGGCAGGGGGATACACCGGGGAGCTGTTTTTT
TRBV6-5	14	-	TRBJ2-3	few	CASSPLARADTQYF	TGTGCCAGCAGTCCACTAGCCAGGGCAGATACGCAGTATTTT
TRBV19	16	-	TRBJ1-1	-	CASTSDRGLMNTEAFF	-
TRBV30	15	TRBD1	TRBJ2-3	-	CAWSVGTGSTDTQYF	TGTGCCTGGAGTGTAGGGACAGGGAGCACAGATACGCAGTATTTT
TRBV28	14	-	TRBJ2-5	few	CASSPRTARETQYF	TGTGCCAGCAGTCCCAGGACAGCTAGAGAGACCCAGTACTTC
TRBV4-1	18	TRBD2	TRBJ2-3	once	CASSQSTLAVPFRDTQYF	TGCGCCAGCAGCCAATCCACACTAGCGGTTCCCTTCCGGGATACGCAGTATTTT
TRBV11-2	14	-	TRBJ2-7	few	CASSRRGRTYEQYF	TGTGCCAGCAGCCGCAGGGGCCGAACCTACGAGCAGTACTTC
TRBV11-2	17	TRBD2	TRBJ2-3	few	CASSHPRGGLGTDTQYF	TGTGCCAGCAGCCACCCGCGGGGGGGGCTCGGCACAGATACGCAGTATTTT
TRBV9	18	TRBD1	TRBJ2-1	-	CASSDQPGQGSSYNEQFF	TGTGCCAGCAGCGATCAACCGGGACAGGGGAGCTCCTACAATGAGCAGTTCTTC
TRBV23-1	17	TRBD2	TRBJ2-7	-	CASSQSGLAGVRDEQYF	TGCGCCAGCAGTCAATCGGGACTAGCGGGAGTGCGAGACGAGCAGTACTTC
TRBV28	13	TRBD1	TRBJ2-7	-	CATRGTGNYEQYF	TGTGCCACCCGAGGGACAGGGAACTACGAGCAGTACTTC
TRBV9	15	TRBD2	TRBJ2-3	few	CASSVAAGGWNTQYF	TGTGCCAGCAGCGTAGCAGCGGGAGGGTGGAATACGCAGTATTTT
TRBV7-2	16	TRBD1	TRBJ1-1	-	CASSSGQTKVKAEAFF	TGTGCCAGCAGCTCGGGACAGACTAAGGTGAAGGCTGAAGCTTTCTTT
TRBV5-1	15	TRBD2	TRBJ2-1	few	CASTKIAGGNNEQFF	TGCGCCAGCACCAAAATAGCGGGAGGGAACAATGAGCAGTTCTTC
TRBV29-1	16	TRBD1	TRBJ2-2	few	CSVRLQGQANTGELFF	TGCAGCGTACGCCTACAAGGACAGGCGAACACCGGGGAGCTGTTTTTT
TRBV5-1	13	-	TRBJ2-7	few	CASSTVTSYEQYF	TGCGCCAGCAGCACAGTAACCTCCTACGAGCAGTACTTC
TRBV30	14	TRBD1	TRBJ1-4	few	CAWEDTGGNEKLFF	TGTGCCTGGGAAGACACAGGGGGAAATGAAAAACTGTTTTTT
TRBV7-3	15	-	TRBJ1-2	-	CASSPRTDDPNGYTF	TGTGCCAGCAGCCCAAGGACAGACGACCCAAATGGCTACACCTTC
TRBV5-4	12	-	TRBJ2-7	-	CASSFQGHEQYF	TGTGCCAGCAGCTTCCAGGGCCACGAGCAGTACTTC
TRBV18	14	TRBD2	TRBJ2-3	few	CASSPTTSRDTQYF	TGTGCCAGCTCACCAACGACTAGCAGAGATACGCAGTATTTT
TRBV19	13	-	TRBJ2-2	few	CASSIGGPGELFF	TGTGCCAGTAGTATCGGAGGTCCCGGGGAGCTGTTTTTT
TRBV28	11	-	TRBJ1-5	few	CASSSEGAQHF	TGTGCCAGCAGTTCTGAGGGCGCACAGCATTTT